This note documents a single TCR beta chain sequence. Its antigen is unidentified. A junction end diverges from the germline sequence, so it may reflect a read error. This sample stems from a study of shared clonotypes between healthy human individuals. Across the whole study: For every donor, three CD4 naive, three CD4 memory, two CD8 naive and one CD8 memory plates were used. Findings and limits, study-wide: In this cohort, only blood was sampled, and tissue repertoires likely differ.

CDR3 length equals 12 residues. Germline values: CDR1 MDHEN, CDR2 SYDVKM. Profiling relied on immunoSEQ multiplex PCR, and the TCRdb table lists in-frame clones only, not all of them. The sample yields around 510,000 clones, 95% to 97% seen once. The sample taken for sequencing was naive CD4+ T cells sorted from blood. As for subset: CD45RA+ positively selected. The TCR comes from a woman in her 30s in good health. The genes are TRBV28 and TRBJ2-7; D is unclear. DNA for the CDR3: TGTGCCAGCAGTTTATGGGACGGAGTGATGGATTTC. Amino acids: CASSLWDGVMDF.